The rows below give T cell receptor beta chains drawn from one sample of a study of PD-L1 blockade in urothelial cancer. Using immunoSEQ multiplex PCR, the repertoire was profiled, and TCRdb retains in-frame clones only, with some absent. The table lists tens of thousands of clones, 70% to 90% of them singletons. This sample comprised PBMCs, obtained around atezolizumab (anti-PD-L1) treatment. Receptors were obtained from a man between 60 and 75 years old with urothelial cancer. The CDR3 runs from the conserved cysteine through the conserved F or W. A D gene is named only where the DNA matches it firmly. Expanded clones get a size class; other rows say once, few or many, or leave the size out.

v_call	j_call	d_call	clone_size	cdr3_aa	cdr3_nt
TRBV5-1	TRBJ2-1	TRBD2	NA	CASSPDGTSGAWEQFF	TGCGCCAGCAGCCCCGACGGGACTAGCGGGGCCTGGGAGCAGTTCTTC
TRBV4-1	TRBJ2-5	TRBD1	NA	CASSQEGQEQETQYF	TGCGCCAGCAGCCAAGAGGGACAGGAGCAAGAGACCCAGTACTTC
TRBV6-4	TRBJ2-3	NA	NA	CASSVLAGGTDTQYF	TGTGCCAGCAGTGTACTAGCTGGGGGCACAGATACGCAGTATTTT
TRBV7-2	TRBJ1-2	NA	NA	CASSFSRNYGYTF	TGTGCCAGCAGCTTCTCGAGGAACTATGGCTACACCTTC
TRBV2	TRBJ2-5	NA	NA	CASSDSGYQETQYF	TGTGCCAGCAGTGACAGTGGCTACCAAGAGACCCAGTACTTC
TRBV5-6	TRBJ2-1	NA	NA	CASSLVGRAVGEQFF	TGTGCCAGCAGCTTGGTAGGGCGGGCCGTCGGTGAGCAGTTCTTC
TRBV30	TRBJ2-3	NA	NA	CAWSTGAGTDTQYF	TGTGCCTGGAGTACCGGAGCCGGCACAGATACGCAGTATTTT
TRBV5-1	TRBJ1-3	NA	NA	CASSLEVGGVGNTIYF	TGCGCCAGCAGCTTGGAGGTTGGAGGGGTCGGAAACACCATATATTTT
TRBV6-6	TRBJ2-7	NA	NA	CASSITRTTYEQYF	TGTGCCAGCAGTATTACAAGGACAACCTACGAGCAGTACTTC
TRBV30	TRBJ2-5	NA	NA	CACHGGGRETQYF	TGTGCCTGTCACGGTGGGGGGAGAGAGACCCAGTACTTC
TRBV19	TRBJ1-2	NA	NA	CASSLTGLLYGYTF	TGTGCCAGTAGCCTCACAGGATTGCTCTATGGCTACACCTTC
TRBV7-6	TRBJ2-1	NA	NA	CASSLGEGGGAYNEQFF	TGTGCCAGCAGCTTGGGGGAAGGAGGGGGCGCCTACAATGAGCAGTTCTTC
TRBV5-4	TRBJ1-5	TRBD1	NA	CASSQGQGSNQPQHF	TGTGCCAGCAGCCAAGGACAGGGTAGCAATCAGCCCCAGCATTTT
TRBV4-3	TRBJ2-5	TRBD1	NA	CASSQDFTGGAQETQYF	TGCGCCAGCAGCCAAGATTTTACAGGGGGTGCCCAAGAGACCCAGTACTTC
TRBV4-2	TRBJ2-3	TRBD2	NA	CASSRIAGASSTDTQYF	TGTGCCAGCAGCCGTATAGCGGGGGCCTCTAGCACAGATACGCAGTATTTT
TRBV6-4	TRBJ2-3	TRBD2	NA	CASSASGGFDTQYF	TGTGCCAGCAGTGCTAGCGGGGGGTTTGATACGCAGTATTTT
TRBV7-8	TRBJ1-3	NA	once	CASSLEAAGNTIYF	TGTGCCAGCAGCTTGGAGGCGGCTGGAAACACCATATATTTT
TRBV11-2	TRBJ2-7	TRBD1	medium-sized	CASSPRIRTGTFYEQYF	TGTGCCAGCAGCCCGCGTATTAGGACAGGGACGTTCTACGAGCAGTACTTC
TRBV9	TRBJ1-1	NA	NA	CASSPRGGVYEAFF	TGTGCCAGCAGCCCTCGCGGTGGCGTCTACGAAGCTTTCTTT
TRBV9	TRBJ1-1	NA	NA	CASSVSPGTPNTEAFF	TGTGCCAGCAGCGTGAGCCCCGGGACACCTAACACTGAAGCTTTCTTT
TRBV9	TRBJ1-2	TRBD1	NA	CASSVGLTGGGYTF	TGTGCCAGCAGCGTAGGTTTGACAGGGGGCGGCTACACCTTC
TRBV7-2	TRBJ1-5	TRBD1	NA	CASSRGNRGSNQPQHF	TGTGCCAGCAGCCGGGGCAACAGGGGGAGCAATCAGCCCCAGCATTTT
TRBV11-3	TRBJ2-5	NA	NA	CASSLAGQALQTQYF	TGTGCCAGCAGCTTAGCCGGACAAGCGCTACAGACCCAGTACTTC
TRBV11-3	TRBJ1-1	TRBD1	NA	CASSTDRDTEAFF	TGTGCCAGCAGCACAGACAGGGACACTGAAGCTTTCTTT
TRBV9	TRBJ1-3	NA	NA	CASSAYGDTIYF	TGTGCCAGCAGCGCGTACGGGGACACCATATATTTT
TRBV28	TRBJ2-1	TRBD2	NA	CASSLASGKYNEQFF	TGTGCCAGCAGTTTAGCTAGCGGGAAGTACAATGAGCAGTTCTTC
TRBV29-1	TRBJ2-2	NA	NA	CSVDPKNTGELFF	TGCAGCGTTGACCCAAAGAACACCGGGGAGCTGTTTTTT
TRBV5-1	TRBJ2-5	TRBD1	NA	CASSPPTGGYRETQYF	TGCGCCAGCAGCCCTCCGACAGGGGGCTATCGAGAGACCCAGTACTTC
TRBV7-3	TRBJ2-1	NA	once	CASSPLASAGQFF	TGTGCCAGCAGCCCCTTAGCGTCGGCCGGGCAGTTCTTC
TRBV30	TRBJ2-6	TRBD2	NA	CAWGGDLAVLTF	TGTGCCTGGGGGGGGGATCTTGCGGTCCTGACTTTC
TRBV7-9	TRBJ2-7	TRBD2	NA	CASSPRGGRYYEQYF	TGTGCCAGCAGCCCTCGCGGCGGGAGGTACTACGAGCAGTACTTC
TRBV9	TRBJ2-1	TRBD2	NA	CASSVDLAGGRNEQFF	TGTGCCAGCAGCGTCGACCTAGCGGGGGGTCGGAATGAGCAGTTCTTC
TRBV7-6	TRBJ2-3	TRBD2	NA	CASSSQAGGLDTQYF	TGTGCCAGCAGCTCCCAAGCGGGGGGGCTGGATACGCAGTATTTT
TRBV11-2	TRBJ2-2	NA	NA	CASSARLPGYRELFF	TGTGCCAGCAGCGCGAGACTCCCCGGCTACCGGGAGCTGTTTTTT
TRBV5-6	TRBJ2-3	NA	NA	CASSPSGFLADTQYF	TGTGCCAGCAGCCCCTCAGGTTTTCTCGCAGATACGCAGTATTTT
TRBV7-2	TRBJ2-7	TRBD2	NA	CASNPTSGISYEQYF	TGTGCCAGCAACCCGACTAGCGGGATTTCCTACGAGCAGTACTTC
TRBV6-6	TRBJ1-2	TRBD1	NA	CASSTSRQGANYGYTF	TGTGCCAGCAGTACCTCCCGACAGGGAGCTAACTATGGCTACACCTTC
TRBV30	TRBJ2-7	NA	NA	CAWSVSGGIKYF	TGTGCCTGGAGTGTTTCCGGGGGAATCAAGTACTTC
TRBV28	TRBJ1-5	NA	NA	CASRGADRQPQHF	TGTGCCAGCAGAGGGGCAGATCGTCAGCCCCAGCATTTT
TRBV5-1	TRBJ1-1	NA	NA	CASSLDRVSTEAFF	TGCGCCAGCAGCTTGGACAGGGTTAGCACTGAAGCTTTCTTT
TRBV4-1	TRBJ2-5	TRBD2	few	CASSELGGVRETQYF	TGCGCCAGCAGCGAGCTGGGAGGGGTGCGAGAGACCCAGTACTTC
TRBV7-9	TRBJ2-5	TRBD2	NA	CASSHLTSGALQETQYF	TGTGCCAGCAGCCACTTGACTAGCGGGGCCTTACAAGAGACCCAGTACTTC
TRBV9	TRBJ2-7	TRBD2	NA	CASSVGSLAGPYEQYF	TGTGCCAGCAGCGTAGGGTCTCTAGCGGGGCCCTACGAGCAGTACTTC
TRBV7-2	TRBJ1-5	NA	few	CASSLSYQFQPQHF	TGTGCCAGCAGCCTATCCTACCAATTTCAGCCCCAGCATTTT
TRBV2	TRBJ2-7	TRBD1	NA	CASSDRDRVHEQYF	TGTGCCAGCAGTGATCGAGACAGGGTCCACGAGCAGTACTTC